The 19 T cell receptor beta chains given below trace back to one sample, sequenced in a study of metastatic and nonmetastatic thyroid tumors. Each patient came to thyroid surgery without any prior treatment (of any kind). Using MiXCR, TCRdb reanalyzed the PCR reads. The table lists 4,500 to 6,500 clones, less than 35% of them singletons. The specimen was adjacent normal tissue. Receptors originate from a female donor with papillary thyroid cancer or a benign thyroid nodule (not recorded which). Some clones in this sample may be carry-over from other donors' samples.

Judged by abundance, this clone is medium-sized. The V gene is TRBV20-1, the J gene TRBJ2-1; TRBD2 matches at 14 bases. CDR3 length equals 14 residues. V trimming: 5 bases; J trimming: 7 bases; junction bases outside the gene matches: 4. Germline V lookup: CDR1 DFQATT, CDR2 SNEGSKA (reference sequence). This CDR3 reads CSARGLAGVNEQFF. Here the CDR3 DNA reads TGCAGTGCTCGGGGACTAGCGGGAGTGAATGAGCAGTTCTTC.

In regard to this clone: A much larger clone lies one base from this, so it may be a read error. The chain recombines TRBV7-9 with TRBJ2-4; TRBD2 matches at 9 bases. Losses at the gene ends were 4 bases for V and 16 bases for J; bases not matched to a gene: 8. There are 12 residues in the CDR3. Germline V gene data show CDR1 as SEHNR and CDR2 as FQNEAQ (reference sequence). CDR3 sequence (DNA): TGTGCCAGCAGCTCACCGGGACTAGCTACCTACTTC. Translated, it gives CASSSPGLATYF.

The chain employs TRBV7-6 and TRBJ1-1; 9 positions match TRBD1. V shed 6 bases and J 1 base; nucleotides not matched to a gene: 0. The CDR3 contains 13 residues. Germline V lookup: CDR1 SGHVS, CDR2 FNYEAQ. The CDR3 is CASRQGANTEAFF. CDR3 in DNA: TGTGCCAGCAGACAGGGGGCGAACACTGAAGCTTTCTTT.

The chain has TRBV3-1 and TRBJ2-5, with D perhaps given as TRBD1 or TRBD2 (5 bases each). Germline-derived CDR1 and CDR2 are LGHDT and YNNKEL (reference sequence). V lost 4 bases, J lost 7 bases, and 13 bases lay in between. The CDR3 covers 13 residues. The CDR3, as DNA: TGTGCCAGCAGCCCAGGGACGTTAGGGACCCAGTACTTC. It codes for CASSPGTLGTQYF.

By proportion, this clone is medium-sized. V and J are TRBV6-1 and TRBJ1-6; unclear D gene. Between the trimmed V and J ends, which lost 7 bases and 10 bases, there was a span of 17 bases. The germline V gene has CDR1 MNHNS and CDR2 SASEGT. The CDR3 loop spans 14 amino acids. The CDR3 DNA reads TGTGCCAGCACCCCAAGGCCCACAAAATCACCCCTCCACTTT. Its protein product is CASTPRPTKSPLHF.

This clone was found many times. Being one base from a much bigger clone, this may be a read error. The chain uses TRBV20-1 and TRBJ2-5; D is unresolved. The germline gives CDR1 DFQATT, CDR2 SNEGSKA (reference sequence). The CDR3 sequence is 17 residues long. The CDR3 nucleotides are TGCGGTGCTACCCAACGGTTCTCCCGGCAGAGACAAGAGACCCAGTACTTC. Amino acid sequence: CGATQRFSRQRQETQYF.

This clone turned up a few times. CDR3 in amino acids: CSAELAGGETQYF. Here the CDR3 DNA reads TGCAGTGCTGAACTAGCGGGGGGGGAGACCCAGTACTTC. The chain links TRBV20-1 to TRBJ2-5; 13 nucleotides agree with TRBD2. Germline assignment: CDR1 DFQATT and CDR2 SNEGSKA (reference sequence). The junction had 2 bases not matched to a gene; V was cut back by 5 bases and J by 5 bases. The CDR3 has 13 residues.

The chain is built from TRBV19 and TRBJ2-7; D gene uncertain. CDR3 length: 12 residues. Germline loops: CDR1 LNHDA, CDR2 SQIVND (reference sequence). V gave up 6 bases and J gave up 1 base, with 7 bases separating them. The DNA of the CDR3 is TGTGCCAGTAGGGGCACTTCCTACGAGCAGTACTTC. Translation gives CASRGTSYEQYF.

A word on this clone: This sample also contains other DNA sequences that code for the same CDR3. The rearrangement links TRBV20-1 to TRBJ2-2; weak D call: TRBD2 (5 bases). This CDR3 region has 14 residues. V was trimmed by 7 bases and J by 0 bases, leaving 12 bases between them. Germline V CDR1 and CDR2: DFQATT, SNEGSKA (reference sequence). Written as DNA, the CDR3 is TGCAGTGTACGGGAACCCACGAACACCGGGGAGCTGTTTTTT. Translating it yields CSVREPTNTGELFF.

The chain carries TRBV7-2 and TRBJ1-1; possible D gene TRBD1, 5 bases. The length of the CDR3 is 13 residues. V was clipped by 1 base and J by 7 bases, with 10 bases between them. Per germline, CDR1 SGHTA and CDR2 FQGNSA. The CDR3 DNA sequence: TGTGCCAGCAGCTTAGGCCAGGGCGGTGAAGCTTTCTTT. Encoded protein: CASSLGQGGEAFF.

Within the sample, this clone is medium-sized (0.01 to 0.1%). This chain connects TRBV12-5 to TRBJ2-1, with D possibly TRBD2 on 7 matching bases. V lost 1 base and J lost 0, with 19 bases in between. CDR1 and CDR2 (germline): LGHNT, FRNRAP. There are 19 residues in the CDR3. The CDR3 here is CASGLAGGLTGTSYNEQFF. In DNA, the CDR3 is TGTGCTAGTGGTTTGGCGGGGGGCTTGACTGGAACCTCCTACAATGAGCAGTTCTTC. The full variable domain, rest sourced from reference TRBV12-5 and TRBJ2-1, is DARVTQTPRHKVTEMGQEVTMRCQPILGHNTVFWYRQTMMQGLELLAYFRNRAPLDDSGMPKDRFSAEMPDATLATLKIQPSEPRDSAVYFCASGLAGGLTGTSYNEQFFGPGTRLTVL.

A few counts support this clone. The chain employs TRBV4-1 and TRBJ1-3; 7 bases align to TRBD1. Trimming cost V 4 bases and J 2 bases; bases outside gene matches: 5. The germline V gene has CDR1 MGHRA and CDR2 YSYEKL. This CDR3 spans 15 amino acids. In DNA form, the CDR3 reads TGCGCCAGCAGCCGCACAACAGGGGCTGGAAACACCATATATTTT. Its translation: CASSRTTGAGNTIYF.

This clone was picked up a small number of times. This chain connects TRBV6-1 to TRBJ1-5, with D perhaps TRBD1 (5 bases). Per germline, CDR1 MNHNS and CDR2 SASEGT. The V end lost 0 bases, the J end lost 6 bases, and 9 bases lay between the germline ends. CDR3 length: 14 amino acids. CDR3 residues: CASSEAGESQPQHF. DNA for the CDR3: TGTGCCAGCAGTGAAGCAGGGGAGAGTCAGCCCCAGCATTTT.

This clone has more than one count but fewer than ten. A read error may explain this, as a much larger clone is one base away. Different DNA sequences within this sample yield the same CDR3. The chain employs TRBV6-1 and TRBJ2-1; the D is unclear. Germline-derived CDR1 and CDR2 are MNHNS and SASEGT. The V end lost 4 bases, the J end lost 10 bases, and 11 bases lay between the germline ends. CDR3 size: 12 residues. For the CDR3, the DNA is TGTGCCAGCAGTGGACAAGCAGTGGAGCAGTTCTTC. As protein: CASSGQAVEQFF.

The V and J genes are TRBV5-1 and TRBJ2-3; TRBD2 agrees at 8 bases. V lost 0 bases, J lost 3 bases, and 3 bases stayed unmatched. The CDR3 sequence is 15 residues long. Germline values: CDR1 SGHRS, CDR2 YFSETQ. The CDR3 bases are TGCGCCAGCAGCTTGGGACTAGCGTCTACAGATACGCAGTATTTT. Its protein product is CASSLGLASTDTQYF.

This clone was picked up a small number of times. The rearrangement joins TRBV25-1 to TRBJ1-4; D gene uncertain. Germline CDR1 is MGHDK and CDR2 is SYGVNS. CDR3 size: 14 residues. Between the trimmed V and J ends, which lost 4 bases and 0 bases, there was a span of 6 bases. The CDR3 DNA follows: TGTGCCAGCAGTGTACCTGCAACTAATGAAAAACTGTTTTTT. Translated: CASSVPATNEKLFF.

This clone was recorded a few times. A much larger clone differs by one base, so this may be a read error. Other DNA sequences in the same sample also yield this CDR3. The chain couples TRBV6-6 to TRBJ2-1; 9 bases match TRBD1. The V and J ends lost 0 bases and 10 bases, in that order; junction bases with no gene match: 10. The CDR3 has 16 residues. CDR1 is MNHNY and CDR2 is SVGAGI in the germline V gene (reference sequence). In nucleotides, the CDR3 is TGTGCCAGCAGTTACTCGAAGGACAGGGGAAGGGACGAGCAGTTCTTC. Translation gives CASSYSKDRGRDEQFF.

Many counts were recorded for this clone. V is TRBV6-2 or TRBV6-3 and J is TRBJ2-7; 10 nucleotides agree with TRBD2. The CDR3 extends over 18 amino acids. Trimming took 4 bases from V and 1 from J; bases not matched to a gene: 13. Germline loops: CDR1 MNHEY, CDR2 SVGEGT. This chain's CDR3 is CASSSLRVSGGQSYEQYF. The CDR3 bases are TGTGCCAGCAGTTCCCTCCGGGTTAGCGGGGGGCAATCCTACGAGCAGTACTTC.

This clone was seen many times. The rearrangement links TRBV19 to TRBJ1-4; possible D gene TRBD1, 5 bases. Per germline, CDR1 LNHDA and CDR2 SQIVND (reference sequence). The V gene lost 8 bases and the J gene lost 7 bases, with 11 bases spanning the gap. The CDR3 totals 12 residues. The CDR3 DNA is TGTGCCAGTGGGGGTCCGCCTGAAAAACTGTTTTTT. Residues: CASGGPPEKLFF.